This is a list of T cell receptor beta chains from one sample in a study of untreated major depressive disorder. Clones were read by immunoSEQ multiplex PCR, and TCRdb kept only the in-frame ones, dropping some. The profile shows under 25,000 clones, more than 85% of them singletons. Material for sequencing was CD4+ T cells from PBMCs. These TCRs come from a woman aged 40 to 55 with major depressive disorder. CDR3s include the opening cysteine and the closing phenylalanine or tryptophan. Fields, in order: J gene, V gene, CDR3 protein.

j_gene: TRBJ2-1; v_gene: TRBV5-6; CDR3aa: CASSLAPSGGGEQFF
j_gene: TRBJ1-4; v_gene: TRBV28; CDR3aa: CASSWVSELFF
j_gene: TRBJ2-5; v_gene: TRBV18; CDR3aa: CASSRETQYF
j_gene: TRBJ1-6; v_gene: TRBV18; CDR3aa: CASSPTEGNSPLHF
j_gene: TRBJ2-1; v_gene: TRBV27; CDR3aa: CASSLSASSYNEQFF
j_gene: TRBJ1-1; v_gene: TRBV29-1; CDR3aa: CSALGQGSIEAFF
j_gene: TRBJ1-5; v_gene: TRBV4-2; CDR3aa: CASSKGDQPQHF
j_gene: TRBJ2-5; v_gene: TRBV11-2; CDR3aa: CASSLDSSLYF
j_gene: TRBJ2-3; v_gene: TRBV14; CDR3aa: CASSQSEGLLLTDTQYF
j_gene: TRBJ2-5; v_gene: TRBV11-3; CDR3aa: CASSPSKGLTKETQYF
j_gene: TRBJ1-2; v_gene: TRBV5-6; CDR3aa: CASSLGQGARDYGYTF
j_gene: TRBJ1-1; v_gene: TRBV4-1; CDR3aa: CASSLRGQRNTEAFF
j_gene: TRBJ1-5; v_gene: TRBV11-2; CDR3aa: CASSSLSGGPAQHF
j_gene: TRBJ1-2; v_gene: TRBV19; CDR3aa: CASSPWDRANYGYTF
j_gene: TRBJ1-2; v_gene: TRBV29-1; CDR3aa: CSHGGVAGYTF
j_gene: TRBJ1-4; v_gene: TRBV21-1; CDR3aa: CASSKACGQLNEKLFF
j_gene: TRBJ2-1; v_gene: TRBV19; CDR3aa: CASSVGTGAGDEQFF
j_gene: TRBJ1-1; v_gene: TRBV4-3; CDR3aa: CASSRNSIGNTEAFF
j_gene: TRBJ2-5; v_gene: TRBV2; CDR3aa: CASRGEGETQYF
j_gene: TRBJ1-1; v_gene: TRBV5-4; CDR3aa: CASSSPAMNTEAFF
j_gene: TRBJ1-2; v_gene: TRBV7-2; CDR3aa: CASSLAMDRAASGYTF
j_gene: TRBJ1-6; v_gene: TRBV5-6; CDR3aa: CASSQGSGSYNSPLHF
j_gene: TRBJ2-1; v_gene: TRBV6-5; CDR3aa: CASSRALSYNEQFF
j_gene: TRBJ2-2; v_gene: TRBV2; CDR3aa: CASSGDNFGELFF
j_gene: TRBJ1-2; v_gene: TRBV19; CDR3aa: CASFLPRQGVSGYTF
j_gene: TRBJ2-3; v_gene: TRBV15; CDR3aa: CATSRPAREGQYF
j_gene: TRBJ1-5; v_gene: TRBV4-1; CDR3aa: CASSQTFSNQPQHF
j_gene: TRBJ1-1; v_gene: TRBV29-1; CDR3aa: CSVGGIRSTEAFF
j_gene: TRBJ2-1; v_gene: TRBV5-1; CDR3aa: CASSPSANNEQFF
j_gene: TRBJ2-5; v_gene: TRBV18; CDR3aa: CASSPNQETQYF
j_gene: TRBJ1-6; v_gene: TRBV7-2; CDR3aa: CASSLGRSPLHF
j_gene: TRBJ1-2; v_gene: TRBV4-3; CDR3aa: CASSQDLGGRSPYGYTF
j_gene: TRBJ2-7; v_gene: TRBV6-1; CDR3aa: CASSERGWEQYF
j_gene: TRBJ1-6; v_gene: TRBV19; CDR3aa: CASSIGWDRVSPLHF
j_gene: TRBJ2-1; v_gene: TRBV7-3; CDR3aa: CASSPRAGVYNEQFF
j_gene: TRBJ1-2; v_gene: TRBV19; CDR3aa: CASSPRTGPYGYTF
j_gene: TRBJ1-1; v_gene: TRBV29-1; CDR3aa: CSDGTGGQGAEAFF
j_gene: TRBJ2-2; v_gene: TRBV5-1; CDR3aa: CASSWGDSKNGELFF
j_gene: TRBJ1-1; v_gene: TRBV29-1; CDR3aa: CSVAGFFGTEAFF
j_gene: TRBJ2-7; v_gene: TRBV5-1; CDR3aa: CASSLVVAGGQSSYEQYF
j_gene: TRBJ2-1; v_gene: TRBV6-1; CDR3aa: CALGTPYNEQFF
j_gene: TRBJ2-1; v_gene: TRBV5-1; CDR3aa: CASSLPNNEQFF
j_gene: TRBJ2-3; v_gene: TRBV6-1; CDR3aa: CASSAGPGTDTQYF
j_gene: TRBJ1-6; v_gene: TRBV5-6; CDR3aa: CASSLVIFGSRVPILHF
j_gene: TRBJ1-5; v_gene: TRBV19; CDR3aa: CASSSYGTGERQPQHF
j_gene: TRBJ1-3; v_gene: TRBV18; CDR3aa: CASSPNSGTGNTIYF
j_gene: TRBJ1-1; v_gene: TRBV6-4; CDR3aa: CASSQQGFGTEAFF